This entry is about one TCR beta chain. The data belong to a study of blood T cell repertoires in COVID-19. Study summary: Researchers got acute and convalescent COVID-19 samples from the United States, Italy and Spain.

In the authors' methods: It was from reference gene primer amplification that nucleated cell counts were estimated. Profiling relied on immunoSEQ multiplex PCR, and the TCRdb table lists in-frame clones only, not all of them. V and J calls and clone size follow that table, whereas D and trimming were derived from the DNA. The sample has nearly 350,000 clones; approximately 82% are singletons. Germline CDR1 is SEHNR and CDR2 is FQNEAQ (reference sequence). V gave up 1 base and J gave up 0 bases, with 6 bases separating them. This CDR3 has 14 amino acids. Sequencing was done on a sample of peripheral blood. The chain employs TRBV7-9 and TRBJ1-2; D perhaps matches TRBD1 (5 bases). This TCR was sampled from a young man with active or convalescent COVID-19. As DNA, the CDR3 is TGTGCCAGCAGCTTAGTACAGGCTAACTATGGCTACACCTTC. This sequence encodes CASSLVQANYGYTF.